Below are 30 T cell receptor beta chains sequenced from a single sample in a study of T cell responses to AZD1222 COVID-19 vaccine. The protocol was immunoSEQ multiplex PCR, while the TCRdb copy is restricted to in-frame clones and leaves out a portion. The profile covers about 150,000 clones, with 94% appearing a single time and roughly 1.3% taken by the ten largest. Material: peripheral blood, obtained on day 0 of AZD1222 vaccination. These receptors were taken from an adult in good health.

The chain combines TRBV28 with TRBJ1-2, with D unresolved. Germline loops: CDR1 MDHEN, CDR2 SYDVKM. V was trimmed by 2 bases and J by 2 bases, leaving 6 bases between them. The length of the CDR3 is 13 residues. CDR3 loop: CASSLGWNYGYTF. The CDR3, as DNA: TGTGCCAGCAGTTTAGGGTGGAACTATGGCTACACCTTC.

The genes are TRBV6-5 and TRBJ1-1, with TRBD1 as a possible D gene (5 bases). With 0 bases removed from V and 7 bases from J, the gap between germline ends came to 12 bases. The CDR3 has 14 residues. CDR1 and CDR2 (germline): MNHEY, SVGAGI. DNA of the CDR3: TGTGCCAGCAGTTACTCGAGGGGAATATTTGAAGCTTTCTTT. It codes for CASSYSRGIFEAFF.

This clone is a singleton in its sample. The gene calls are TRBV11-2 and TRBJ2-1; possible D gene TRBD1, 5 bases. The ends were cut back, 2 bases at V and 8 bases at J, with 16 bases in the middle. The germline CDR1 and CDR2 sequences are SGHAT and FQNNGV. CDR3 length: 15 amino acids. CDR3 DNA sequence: TGTGCCAGCAGCTTAAGTCTTAAGGGGTTAGATGAGCAGTTCTTC. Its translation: CASSLSLKGLDEQFF.

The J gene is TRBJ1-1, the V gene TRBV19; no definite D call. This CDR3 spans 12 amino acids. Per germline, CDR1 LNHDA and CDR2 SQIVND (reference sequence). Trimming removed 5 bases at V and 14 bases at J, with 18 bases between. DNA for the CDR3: TGTGCCAGTAGTCACAGACAAGGGAACGGCTTCTTT. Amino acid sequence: CASSHRQGNGFF. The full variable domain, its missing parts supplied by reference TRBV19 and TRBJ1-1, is DGGITQSPKYLFRKEGQNVTLSCEQNLNHDAMYWYRQDPGQGLRLIYYSQIVNDFQKGDIAEGYSVSREKKESFPLTVTSAQKNPTAFYLCASSHRQGNGFFGQGTRLTVV.

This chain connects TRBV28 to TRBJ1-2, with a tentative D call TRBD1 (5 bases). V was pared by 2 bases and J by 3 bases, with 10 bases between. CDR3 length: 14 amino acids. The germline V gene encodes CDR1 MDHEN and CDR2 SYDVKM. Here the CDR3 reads CASSLPLGDYGYTF. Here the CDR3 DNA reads TGTGCCAGCAGTTTACCGTTGGGGGACTATGGCTACACCTTC.

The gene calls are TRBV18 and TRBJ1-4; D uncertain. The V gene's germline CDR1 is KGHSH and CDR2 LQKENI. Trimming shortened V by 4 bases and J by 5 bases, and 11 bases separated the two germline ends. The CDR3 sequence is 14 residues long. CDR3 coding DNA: TGTGCCAGCTCACTCCAACAGTCCAATGAAAAACTGTTTTTT. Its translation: CASSLQQSNEKLFF.

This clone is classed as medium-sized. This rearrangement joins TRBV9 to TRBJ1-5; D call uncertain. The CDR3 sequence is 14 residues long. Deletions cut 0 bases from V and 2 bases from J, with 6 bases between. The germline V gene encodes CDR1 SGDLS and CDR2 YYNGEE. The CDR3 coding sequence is TGTGCCAGCAGCGTAGTAAAGGGCAATCAGCCCCAGCATTTT. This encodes CASSVVKGNQPQHF.

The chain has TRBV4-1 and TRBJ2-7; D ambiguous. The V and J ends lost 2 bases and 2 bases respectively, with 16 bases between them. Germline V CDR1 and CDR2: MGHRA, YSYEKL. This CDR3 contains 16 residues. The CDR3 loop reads CASSQSPSLPPYEQYV. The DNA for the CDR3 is TGCGCCAGCAGCCAAAGCCCCTCCCTGCCCCCCTACGAGCAGTACGTC.

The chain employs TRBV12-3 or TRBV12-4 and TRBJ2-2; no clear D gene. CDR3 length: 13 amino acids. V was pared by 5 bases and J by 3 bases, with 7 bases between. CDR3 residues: CASSQEYTGELFF. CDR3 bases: TGTGCCAGCAGTCAGGAGTACACCGGGGAGCTGTTTTTT.

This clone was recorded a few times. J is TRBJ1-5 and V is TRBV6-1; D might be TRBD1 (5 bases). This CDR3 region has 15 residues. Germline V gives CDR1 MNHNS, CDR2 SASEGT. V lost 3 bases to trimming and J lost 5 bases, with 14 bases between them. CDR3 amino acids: CASSEARVGDQPQHF. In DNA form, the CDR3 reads TGTGCCAGCAGTGAGGCCAGGGTGGGGGATCAGCCCCAGCATTTT.

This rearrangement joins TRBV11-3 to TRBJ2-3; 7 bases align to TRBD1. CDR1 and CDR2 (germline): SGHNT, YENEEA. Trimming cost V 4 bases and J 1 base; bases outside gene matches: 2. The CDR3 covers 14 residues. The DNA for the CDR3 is TGTGCCAGCAGCTCTGGACAGGGCACAGATACGCAGTATTTT. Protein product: CASSSGQGTDTQYF.

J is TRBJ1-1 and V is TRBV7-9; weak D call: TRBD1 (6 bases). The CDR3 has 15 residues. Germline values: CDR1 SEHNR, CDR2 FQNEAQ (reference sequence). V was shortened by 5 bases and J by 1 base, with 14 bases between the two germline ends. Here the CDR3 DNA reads TGTGCCAGCAGCCTCGCGCAGGGGTGGAACACTGAAGCTTTCTTT. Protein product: CASSLAQGWNTEAFF.

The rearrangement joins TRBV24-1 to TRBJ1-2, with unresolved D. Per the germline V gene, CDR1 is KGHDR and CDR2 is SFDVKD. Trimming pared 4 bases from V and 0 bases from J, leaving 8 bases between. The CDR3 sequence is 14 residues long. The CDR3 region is CATSDRAANYGYTF. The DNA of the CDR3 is TGTGCCACCAGTGACCGGGCTGCTAACTATGGCTACACCTTC.

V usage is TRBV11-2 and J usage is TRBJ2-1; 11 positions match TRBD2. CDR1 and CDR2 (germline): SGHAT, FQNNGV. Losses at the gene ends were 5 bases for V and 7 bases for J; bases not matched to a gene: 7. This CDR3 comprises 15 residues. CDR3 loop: CASSRAGTSGNEQFF. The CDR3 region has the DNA TGTGCCAGCAGCAGAGCCGGGACTAGCGGAAATGAGCAGTTCTTC.

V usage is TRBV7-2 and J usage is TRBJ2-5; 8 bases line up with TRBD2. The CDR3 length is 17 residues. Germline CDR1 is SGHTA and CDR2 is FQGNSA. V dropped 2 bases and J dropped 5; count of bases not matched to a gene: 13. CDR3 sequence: CASSLFSGPGGNETQYF. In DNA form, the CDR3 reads TGTGCCAGCAGCTTATTTTCGGGCCCGGGGGGGAATGAGACCCAGTACTTC.

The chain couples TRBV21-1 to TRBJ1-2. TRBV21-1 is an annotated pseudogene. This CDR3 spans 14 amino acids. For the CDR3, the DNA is TGTGCCAGCAGCAGAGTACGGGGGATCTATGGCTACACCTTC. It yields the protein CASSRVRGIYGYTF.

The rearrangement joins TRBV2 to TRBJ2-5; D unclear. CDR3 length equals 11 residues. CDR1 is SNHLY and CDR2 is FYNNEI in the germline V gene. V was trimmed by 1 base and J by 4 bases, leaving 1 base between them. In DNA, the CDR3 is TGTGCCAGCAGTGAAGGAGAGACCCAGTACTTC. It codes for CASSEGETQYF. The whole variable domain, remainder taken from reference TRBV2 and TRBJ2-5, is EPEVTQTPSHQVTQMGQEVILRCVPISNHLYFYWYRQILGQKVEFLVSFYNNEISEKSEIFDDQFSVERPDGSNFTLKIRSTKLEDSAMYFCASSEGETQYFGPGTRLLVL.

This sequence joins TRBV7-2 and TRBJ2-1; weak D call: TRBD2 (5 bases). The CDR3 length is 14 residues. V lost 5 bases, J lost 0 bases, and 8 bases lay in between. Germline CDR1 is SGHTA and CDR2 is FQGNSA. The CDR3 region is CASSPSFSYNEQFF. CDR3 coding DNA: TGTGCCAGCAGCCCTAGCTTCTCCTACAATGAGCAGTTCTTC.

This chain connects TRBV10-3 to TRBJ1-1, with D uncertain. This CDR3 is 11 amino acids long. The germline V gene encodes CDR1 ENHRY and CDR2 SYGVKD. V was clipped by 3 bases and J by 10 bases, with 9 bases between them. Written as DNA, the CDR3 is TGTGCCATCAGTGACTTAACAGCAGCTTTCTTT. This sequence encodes CAISDLTAAFF.

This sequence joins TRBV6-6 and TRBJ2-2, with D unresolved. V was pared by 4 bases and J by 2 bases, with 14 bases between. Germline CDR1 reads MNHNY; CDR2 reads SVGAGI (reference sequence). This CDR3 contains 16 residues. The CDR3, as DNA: TGTGCCAGCAGTTCCCCTTTGACTGTAAACACCGGGGAGCTGTTTTTT. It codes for CASSSPLTVNTGELFF.

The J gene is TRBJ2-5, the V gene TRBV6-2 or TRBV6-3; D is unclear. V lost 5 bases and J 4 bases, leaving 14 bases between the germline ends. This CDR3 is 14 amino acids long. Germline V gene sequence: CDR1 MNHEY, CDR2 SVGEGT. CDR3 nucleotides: TGTGCCAGCAGTCCCGTTGTAGCAGGAGAGACCCAGTACTTC. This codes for CASSPVVAGETQYF.

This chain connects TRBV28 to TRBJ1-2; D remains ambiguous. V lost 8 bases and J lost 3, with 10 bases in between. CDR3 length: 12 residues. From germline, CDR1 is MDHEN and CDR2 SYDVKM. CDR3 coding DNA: TGTGCCAGCGAGAGCGCGTACTATGGCTACACCTTC. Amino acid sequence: CASESAYYGYTF.

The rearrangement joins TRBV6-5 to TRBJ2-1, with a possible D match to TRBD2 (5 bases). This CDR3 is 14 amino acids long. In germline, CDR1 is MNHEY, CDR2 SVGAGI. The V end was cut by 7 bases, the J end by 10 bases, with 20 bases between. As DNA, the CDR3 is TGTGCCAGCATCCTAGCCCTCCCTGTTGGGGAGCAGTTCTTC. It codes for CASILALPVGEQFF.

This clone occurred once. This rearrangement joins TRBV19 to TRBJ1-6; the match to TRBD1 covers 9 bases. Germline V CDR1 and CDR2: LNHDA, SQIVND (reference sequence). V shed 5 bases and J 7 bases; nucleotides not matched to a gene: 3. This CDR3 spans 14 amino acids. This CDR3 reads CASSEGQGNSPLHF. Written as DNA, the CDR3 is TGTGCCAGTAGTGAAGGACAGGGGAATTCACCCCTCCACTTT.

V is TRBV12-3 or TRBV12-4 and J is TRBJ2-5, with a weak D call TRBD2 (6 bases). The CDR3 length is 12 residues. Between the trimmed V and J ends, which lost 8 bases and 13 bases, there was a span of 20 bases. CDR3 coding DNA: TGTGCCAGCCAAACACGGGGGAAGCGCTCGTACTTC. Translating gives CASQTRGKRSYF.

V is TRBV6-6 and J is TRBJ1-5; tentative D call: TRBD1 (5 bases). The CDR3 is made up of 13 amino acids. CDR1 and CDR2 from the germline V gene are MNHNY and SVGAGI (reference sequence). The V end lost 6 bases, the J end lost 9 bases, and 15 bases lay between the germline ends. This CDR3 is CASRYDGTPPQHF. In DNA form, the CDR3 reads TGTGCCAGCAGGTATGACGGGACGCCGCCCCAGCATTTT.

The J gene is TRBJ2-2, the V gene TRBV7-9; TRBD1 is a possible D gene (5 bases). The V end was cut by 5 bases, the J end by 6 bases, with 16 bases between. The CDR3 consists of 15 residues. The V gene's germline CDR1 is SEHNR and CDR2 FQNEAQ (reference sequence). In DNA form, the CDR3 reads TGTGCCAGCAGCCTGGGTCAGGGTGCCTCCGGGGAGCTGTTTTTT. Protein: CASSLGQGASGELFF. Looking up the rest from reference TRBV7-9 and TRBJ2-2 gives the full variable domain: DTGVSQNPRHKITKRGQNVTFRCDPISEHNRLYWYRQTLGQGPEFLTYFQNEAQLEKSRLLSDRFSAERPKGSFSTLEIQRTEQGDSAMYLCASSLGQGASGELFFGEGSRLTVL.

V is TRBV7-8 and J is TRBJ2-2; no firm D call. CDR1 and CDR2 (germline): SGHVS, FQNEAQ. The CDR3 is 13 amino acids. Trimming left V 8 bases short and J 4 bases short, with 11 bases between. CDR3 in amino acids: CASVSEFTGELFF. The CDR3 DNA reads TGTGCCAGCGTCTCCGAGTTCACCGGGGAGCTGTTTTTT.

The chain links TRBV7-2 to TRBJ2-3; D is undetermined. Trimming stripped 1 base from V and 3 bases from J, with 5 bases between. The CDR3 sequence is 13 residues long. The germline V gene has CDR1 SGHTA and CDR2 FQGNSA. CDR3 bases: TGTGCCAGCAGCTTAGGGGGAACAGATACGCAGTATTTT. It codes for CASSLGGTDTQYF. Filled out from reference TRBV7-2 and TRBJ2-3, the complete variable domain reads GAGVSQSPSNKVTEKGKDVELRCDPISGHTALYWYRQSLGQGLEFLIYFQGNSAPDKSGLPSDRFSAERTGGSVSTLTIQRTQQEDSAVYLCASSLGGTDTQYFGPGTRLTVL.

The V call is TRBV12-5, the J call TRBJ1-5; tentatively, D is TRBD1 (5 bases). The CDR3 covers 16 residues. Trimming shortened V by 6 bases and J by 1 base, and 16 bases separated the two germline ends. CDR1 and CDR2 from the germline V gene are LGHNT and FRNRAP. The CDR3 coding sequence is TGTGCTAGTGGCCCAACCGTGTGGGGGAGCAATCAGCCCCAGCATTTT. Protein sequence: CASGPTVWGSNQPQHF.